This T cell receptor beta chain was found in a study of persistence of HIV-infected CD4 T cells. Trimming removed 6 bases from V and 3 bases from J, with 19 bases in between. The CDR3 sequence is 15 residues long. Germline V lookup: CDR1 SGHNT, CDR2 YYREEE (reference sequence). Study-level findings and limits: TCRbeta richness was lower in CMV- and Gag-responding cells than in anti-CD3/anti-CD28-responding cells.

An overlapping HIV-1 Gag peptide pool stimulated these cells at about 1 ug/peptide/mL. CD4+ T cells upregulating both CD40 ligand and CD69 were sorted as responding cells. CD8+ T cells were removed from PBMCs prior to stimulation. Sequencing used immunoSEQ version 4 in survey mode. Template was genomic DNA at 10 ng/uL, with up to about 1 ug used per sample. Here immunoSEQ multiplex PCR was the method, and the copy in TCRdb shows in-frame clones only, minus some. The sample contains several thousand clones, roughly 84% of which appear only once. This clone appeared once. What it binds is unknown. The V call is TRBV5-4, the J call TRBJ2-7; D gene ambiguous. The material sequenced was CD4+ T cells sorted from PBMCs after roughly 18-hour stimulation, taken from a patient who received antiretroviral therapy. This receptor was identified in an adult woman with HIV who was CMV-seropositive. Written as DNA, the CDR3 is TGTGCCAGCACCCCTTCCCCCGGTTCCAACTACGAGCAGTACTTC. Encoded protein: CASTPSPGSNYEQYF.